This T cell receptor beta chain was retrieved from a study of PD-L1 blockade in urothelial cancer. Study overall: Timepoints chosen for blood analysis were 3 weeks (second dose) and 6 weeks after treatment start. The median number of T cells present in blood samples was roughly 130,000. Whole-study results and caveats: Better survival was forecast by a pretreatment blood TCR clonality below the median.

Profiling relied on immunoSEQ multiplex PCR, and the TCRdb table lists in-frame clones only, not all of them. The table has 50,000 to 55,000 clones, roughly 80% seen once. The number of samples from each patient was between 1 and 8, taken pretreatment and on-treatment. This CDR3 region has 15 residues. With 1 base removed from V and 3 bases from J, the gap between germline ends came to 12 bases. The V gene's germline CDR1 is LGHNA and CDR2 YNFKEQ. Note on this clone: Its antigen is as yet unknown.

This receptor was identified in a man aged 70-80 years with urothelial cancer. The sample here was PBMCs, taken around atezolizumab (anti-PD-L1) treatment. This chain connects TRBV4-2 to TRBJ1-2, with no clear D. The CDR3 here is CASSQGPPGDYGYTF. As DNA, the CDR3 is TGTGCCAGCAGCCAAGGTCCCCCGGGAGACTATGGCTACACCTTC.